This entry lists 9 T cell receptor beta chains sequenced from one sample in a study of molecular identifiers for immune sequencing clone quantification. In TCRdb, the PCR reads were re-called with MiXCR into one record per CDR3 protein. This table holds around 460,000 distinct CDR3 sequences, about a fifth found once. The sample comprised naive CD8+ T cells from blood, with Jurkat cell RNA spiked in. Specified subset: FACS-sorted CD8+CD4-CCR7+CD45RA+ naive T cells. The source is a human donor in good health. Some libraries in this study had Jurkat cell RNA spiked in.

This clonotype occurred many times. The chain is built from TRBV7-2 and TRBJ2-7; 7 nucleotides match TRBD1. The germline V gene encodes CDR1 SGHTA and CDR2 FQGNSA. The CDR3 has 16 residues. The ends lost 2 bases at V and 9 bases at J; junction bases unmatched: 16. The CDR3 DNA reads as TGTGCCAGCAGCTTAATTTTAGGGGGCACACCCAAGGTGCAGTACTTC. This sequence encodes CASSLILGGTPKVQYF.

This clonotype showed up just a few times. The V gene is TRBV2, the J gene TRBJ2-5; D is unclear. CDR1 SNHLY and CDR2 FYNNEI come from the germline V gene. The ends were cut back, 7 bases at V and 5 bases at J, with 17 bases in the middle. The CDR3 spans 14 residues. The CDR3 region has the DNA TGTGCCAGCAATTGGCAGCGCGAGACCGAGACCCAGTACTTC. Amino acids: CASNWQRETETQYF.

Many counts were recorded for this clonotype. CDR3 loop: CASSLGLWVQYF. For the CDR3, the DNA is TGTGCCAGCAGCTTGGGACTGTGGGTTCAGTACTTC. The chain links TRBV5-8 to TRBJ2-4, with D unclear. V was trimmed by 0 bases and J by 11 bases, leaving 9 bases between them. CDR3 length: 12 residues. Germline CDR1 SGHTS, CDR2 YDEGEE.

CDR3 region: CSANPLAEGTDTQYF. The DNA for the CDR3 is TGCAGTGCTAACCCCCTAGCGGAAGGCACAGATACGCAGTATTTT. This sequence joins TRBV20-1 and TRBJ2-3; 7 positions match TRBD2. The V gene end was trimmed by 4 bases and the J gene end by 1 base; junction bases not matched to a gene: 8. CDR3 length: 15 amino acids. Germline loops: CDR1 DFQATT, CDR2 SNEGSKA (reference sequence).

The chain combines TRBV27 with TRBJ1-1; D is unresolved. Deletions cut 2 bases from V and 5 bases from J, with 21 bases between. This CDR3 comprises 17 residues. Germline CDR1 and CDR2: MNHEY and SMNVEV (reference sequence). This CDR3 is CASSLGPPQVVGTEAFF. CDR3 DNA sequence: TGTGCCAGCAGTTTAGGTCCCCCCCAGGTAGTCGGTACTGAAGCTTTCTTT.

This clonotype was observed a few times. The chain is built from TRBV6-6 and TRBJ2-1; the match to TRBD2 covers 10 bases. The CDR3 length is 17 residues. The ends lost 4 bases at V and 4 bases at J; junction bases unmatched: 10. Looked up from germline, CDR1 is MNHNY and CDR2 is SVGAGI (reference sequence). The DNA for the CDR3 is TGTGCCAGCAGTTTTAATAGCGGGGGGTCGACATACAATGAGCAGTTCTTC. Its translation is CASSFNSGGSTYNEQFF.

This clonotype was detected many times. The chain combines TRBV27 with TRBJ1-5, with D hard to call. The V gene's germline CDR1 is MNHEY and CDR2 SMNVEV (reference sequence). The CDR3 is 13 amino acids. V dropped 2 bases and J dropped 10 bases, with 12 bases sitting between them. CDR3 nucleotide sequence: TGTGCCAGCAGTTTAAGAGGGTCCACCCCCCAGCATTTT. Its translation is CASSLRGSTPQHF.

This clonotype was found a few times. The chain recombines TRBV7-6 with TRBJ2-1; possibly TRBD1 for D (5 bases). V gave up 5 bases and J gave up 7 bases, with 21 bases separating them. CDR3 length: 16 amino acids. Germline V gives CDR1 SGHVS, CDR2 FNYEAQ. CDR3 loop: CASSLNWGPKGNEQFF. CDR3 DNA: TGTGCCAGCAGCCTAAACTGGGGCCCAAAGGGAAATGAGCAGTTCTTC.

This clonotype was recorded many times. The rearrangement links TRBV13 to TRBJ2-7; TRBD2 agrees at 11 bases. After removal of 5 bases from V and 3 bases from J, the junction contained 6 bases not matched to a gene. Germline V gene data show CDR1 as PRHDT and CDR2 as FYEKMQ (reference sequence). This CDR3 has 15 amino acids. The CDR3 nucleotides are TGTGCCAGCAGCCCCGGGACTAGCGGAAACTACGAGCAGTACTTC. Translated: CASSPGTSGNYEQYF. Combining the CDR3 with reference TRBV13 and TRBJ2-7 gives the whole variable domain AAGVIQSPRHLIKEKRETATLKCYPIPRHDTVYWYQQGPGQDPQFLISFYEKMQSDKGSIPDRFSAQQFSDYHSELNMSSLELGDSALYFCASSPGTSGNYEQYFGPGTRLTVT.